Shown below are 12 T cell receptor beta chains from a single sample sequenced in a study of shared clonotypes between healthy human individuals. Some clones are missing from TCRdb's copy, which holds only in-frame ones; the method was immunoSEQ multiplex PCR. The sample comprises some 1 million clones, about 80% of which are singletons, and roughly 1.4% rests with the top ten. Sequences were obtained from memory CD4+ T cells sorted from blood. This sample's subset: CD45RA-negative fraction. These receptors all come from a man between 18 and 29 years old in good health.

This clone came up once. V is TRBV5-1 and J is TRBJ2-3; D may be TRBD1 (5 bases). Germline V gene lookup returns CDR1 SGHRS and CDR2 YFSETQ. Trimming cost V 4 bases and J 2 bases, with 14 bases left between them. The CDR3 sequence is 15 residues long. The CDR3 loop reads CASSPEGAPTDTQYF. The DNA of the CDR3 is TGCGCCAGCAGCCCCGAAGGGGCACCCACAGATACGCAGTATTTT.

This chain connects TRBV6-6 to TRBJ2-1; 7 nucleotides match TRBD2. With V trimmed by 0 bases and J by 9 bases, 8 bases remained unmatched. CDR1 is MNHNY, CDR2 SVGAGI, per germline (reference sequence). The CDR3 loop spans 15 amino acids. The CDR3 sequence is CASSYSEGGYGEQFF. Written as DNA, the CDR3 is TGTGCCAGCAGTTACTCGGAGGGAGGGTATGGTGAGCAGTTCTTC.

The chain employs TRBV11-2 and TRBJ1-2; TRBD1 aligns across 12 bases. In germline, CDR1 is SGHAT, CDR2 FQNNGV. The length of the CDR3 is 15 residues. The V and J ends lost 3 bases and 6 bases, in that order; junction bases with no gene match: 5. The CDR3 reads CASSLAGTGGNGYTF. The CDR3 DNA is TGTGCCAGCAGCTTGGCCGGGACAGGGGGCAATGGCTACACCTTC. Full variable domain (remainder filled in from reference TRBV11-2 and TRBJ1-2): EAGVAQSPRYKIIEKRQSVAFWCNPISGHATLYWYQQILGQGPKLLIQFQNNGVVDDSQLPKDRFSAERLKGVDSTLKIQPAKLEDSAVYLCASSLAGTGGNGYTFGSGTRLTVV.

The rearrangement links TRBV27 to TRBJ1-5, with 10 bases fitting TRBD1. The CDR3 is 16 residues long. In germline, CDR1 is MNHEY, CDR2 SMNVEV (reference sequence). J was trimmed by 3 bases and V by 6 bases; bases with no gene match: 8. The CDR3 coding sequence is TGTGCCAGCAGCCCAAGACAGGGGGCGAACAATCAGCCCCAGCATTTT. It is translated as CASSPRQGANNQPQHF.

The chain joins TRBV27 to TRBJ2-3, with 16 bases identical to TRBD2. This CDR3 contains 16 residues. The J segment lost 3 bases and the V segment lost 6 bases, leaving 3 bases of the junction unmatched. Looked up from germline, CDR1 is MNHEY and CDR2 is SMNVEV (reference sequence). CDR3 protein: CASSGTSGRVTDTQYF. The CDR3, as DNA: TGTGCCAGCAGCGGGACTAGCGGGAGGGTAACAGATACGCAGTATTTT.

As for this clone: Different DNA sequences within this sample yield the same CDR3. This sequence joins TRBV5-4 and TRBJ2-7, with 9 bases matching TRBD1. The length of the CDR3 is 14 residues. Germline-derived CDR1 and CDR2 are SGHNT and YYREEE (reference sequence). V dropped 3 bases and J dropped 2; count of bases not matched to a gene: 3. CDR3 sequence (DNA): TGTGCCAGCAGCTCGGGACAGGGAACCTACGAGCAGTACTTC. Its translation: CASSSGQGTYEQYF.

The rearrangement uses TRBV7-2 and TRBJ2-3; D is unclear. V shed 3 bases and J shed 3 bases, with 16 bases lying between them. This CDR3 is 16 amino acids long. Germline V gene data show CDR1 as SGHTA and CDR2 as FQGNSA. CDR3 residues: CASSFDFGSRTDTQYF. DNA for the CDR3: TGTGCCAGCAGCTTTGATTTTGGGTCGAGAACAGATACGCAGTATTTT.

In this sample, this clone turned up once. The rearrangement uses TRBV11-3 and TRBJ2-5; no clear D gene. The germline gives CDR1 SGHNT, CDR2 YENEEA. This CDR3 has 11 amino acids. The V and J ends lost 5 bases and 7 bases respectively, with 8 bases between them. CDR3 loop: CASSPRRTQYF. The CDR3 coding sequence is TGTGCCAGCAGCCCCCGGCGGACCCAGTACTTC.

The rearrangement uses TRBV10-2 and TRBJ2-3; D perhaps matches TRBD1 (6 bases). V dropped 0 bases and J dropped 5 bases, with 24 bases sitting between them. The germline V gene encodes CDR1 WSHSY and CDR2 SAAADI. The CDR3 runs to 19 residues. This CDR3 is CASSESSSGTSGTRDTQYF. In DNA form, the CDR3 reads TGCGCCAGCAGTGAGTCGAGTTCCGGGACAAGTGGGACCCGAGATACGCAGTATTTT.

The CDR3 sequence is CASNLDSLSGYTF. The CDR3 DNA sequence: TGTGCCAGCAACCTCGACAGCTTGTCTGGCTACACCTTC. The chain links TRBV6-1 to TRBJ1-2, with D perhaps TRBD1 (5 bases). The germline V and J ends were trimmed by 7 bases and 7 bases, with 16 bases remaining between them. Germline V gives CDR1 MNHNS, CDR2 SASEGT. CDR3 length equals 13 residues.

The V gene is TRBV2, the J gene TRBJ1-4; D may be TRBD1 (6 bases). CDR1 and CDR2 (germline): SNHLY, FYNNEI. This CDR3 comprises 15 residues. Between the trimmed V and J ends, which lost 6 bases and 2 bases, there was a span of 13 bases. The CDR3, as DNA: TGTGCCAGCAGAAGGGGGTCAGAGACTAATGAAAAACTGTTTTTT. Protein sequence: CASRRGSETNEKLFF.

Note on this clone: Other DNA sequences in the same sample also yield this CDR3. The rearrangement links TRBV6-1 to TRBJ1-5; D is undetermined. The germline V gene encodes CDR1 MNHNS and CDR2 SASEGT. The CDR3 sequence is 11 residues long. With 5 bases removed from V and 4 bases from J, the gap between germline ends came to 3 bases. In DNA, the CDR3 is TGTGCCAGCAGTAGAAATCAGCCCCAGCATTTT. This codes for CASSRNQPQHF.